The T cell receptor (beta chain) described here comes from a study of B cell selection in AIRE deficiency. CD4+CD127+ cells were sorted as the conventional CD4 T cells. Here immunoSEQ multiplex PCR was the method, and the copy in TCRdb shows in-frame clones only, minus some. The data hold roughly 25,000 clones, with roughly 97% observed a single time. This clone was picked up one time. Its antigen is unidentified. Study conclusions and caveats: Shared Treg sequences were biased toward short CDR3s with few non-templated nucleotide insertions.

The length of the CDR3 is 14 residues. Trimming at V came to 6 bases and at J to 9 bases, leaving 13 bases not matched to a gene. From germline, CDR1 is SNHLY and CDR2 FYNNEI. Sequencing used conventional CD4+ T cells sorted from PBMCs. V is TRBV2 and J is TRBJ1-1; 7 bases map to TRBD1. This clonotype originated in a human donor with AIRE deficiency. CDR3 region: CASSRETGSNKAFF. The CDR3, as DNA: TGTGCCAGCAGCCGGGAGACAGGGAGCAATAAAGCTTTCTTT.